The 5 T cell receptor beta chains in this list originate from one sample, sequenced in a study of T cell repertoires in cytomegalovirus infection. These receptors have no known antigen. Each CDR3 protein is one row after TCRdb ran MiXCR on the reads. This table has about 920,000 distinct CDR3 sequences, less than 40% appearing once. The sample was cultured CD8+ T cells from PBMCs, taken from culture after CMV antigen stimulation. The receptor set was obtained from a human donor in good health (CMV status not recorded). Some clones in this sample may be carry-over from other donors' samples.

There are a few counts of this clonotype. V usage is TRBV13 and J usage is TRBJ2-1, with D hard to call. Germline CDR1 reads PRHDT; CDR2 reads FYEKMQ (reference sequence). V was trimmed by 5 bases and J by 8 bases, leaving 10 bases between them. This CDR3 has 12 residues. CDR3 sequence reads: CASSASDYEQFF. CDR3 DNA sequence: TGTGCCAGCAGCGCCAGCGACTATGAGCAGTTCTTC.

V usage is TRBV15 and J usage is TRBJ2-3; TRBD1 matches at 9 bases. The ends lost 9 bases at V and 1 base at J; junction bases unmatched: 2. This CDR3 contains 13 residues. Germline CDR1 reads LNHNV; CDR2 reads YYDKDF (reference sequence). CDR3 in amino acids: CATRTGGTDTQYF. CDR3 in DNA: TGTGCCACACGGACAGGGGGCACAGATACGCAGTATTTT.

The genes are TRBV28 and TRBJ1-1, with TRBD1 identical over 11 bases. Germline assignment: CDR1 MDHEN and CDR2 SYDVKM. The V and J ends lost 10 bases and 10 bases, in that order; junction bases with no gene match: 11. The CDR3 is 13 amino acids. As DNA, the CDR3 is TGTGCCACCCGAGGACAGGGGGCGCTTATAGCTTTCTTT. Translating gives CATRGQGALIAFF.

This clonotype was counted a few times. The chain uses TRBV13 and TRBJ2-2, with no clear D. V was shortened by 2 bases and J by 0 bases, with 7 bases between the two germline ends. The CDR3 runs to 15 residues. Looked up from germline, CDR1 is PRHDT and CDR2 is FYEKMQ (reference sequence). For the CDR3, the DNA is TGTGCCAGCAGCTTATACAGCGCGAACACCGGGGAGCTGTTTTTT. Its translation: CASSLYSANTGELFF. The whole variable domain, remainder taken from reference TRBV13 and TRBJ2-2, is AAGVIQSPRHLIKEKRETATLKCYPIPRHDTVYWYQQGPGQDPQFLISFYEKMQSDKGSIPDRFSAQQFSDYHSELNMSSLELGDSALYFCASSLYSANTGELFFGEGSRLTVL.

The chain employs TRBV7-9 and TRBJ2-1, with D perhaps TRBD1 (6 bases). The V end was cut by 5 bases, the J end by 11 bases, with 16 bases between. This CDR3 is built from 13 residues. Germline loops: CDR1 SEHNR, CDR2 FQNEAQ (reference sequence). The CDR3 sequence is CASSPTQGNKQFF. In nucleotides, the CDR3 is TGTGCCAGCAGCCCGACTCAGGGGAACAAGCAGTTCTTC.